The clone carrying this T cell receptor beta chain was seen a handful of times. The antigen remains undetermined. The V and J ends lost 4 bases and 1 base respectively, with 9 bases between them. Germline CDR1 is SGHRS and CDR2 is YFSETQ. This CDR3 spans 13 amino acids. The data derive from a study of CD8+ T cells in alopecia areata. Study at large: Tofacitinib treatment spanned 6 to 18 months, with 6 months off drug afterward.

The sample's treatment: oral pan-JAK inhibitor, 5-10 mg twice daily. Lesional scalp punch biopsies and peripheral blood were collected from alopecia areata patients. Extracted from the samples, RNA was reverse transcribed into cDNA to serve as the sequencing template. Generated by immunoSEQ multiplex PCR, the TCRdb table keeps only in-frame clones and is missing some. The data hold around 190,000 clones, with less than 70% observed a single time. Study-wide points: For lesional scalp, especially alopecia totalis/universalis, clonality was higher than in normal scalp. Only one nonresponder was present, which leaves the link between baseline CD8+ expansion and response uncertain.

This receptor was identified in a human donor with alopecia areata. The chain employs TRBV5-1 and TRBJ2-7, with unresolved D. The source material was CD4+ T cells sorted from blood, sampled around week 50, from a patient treated with tofacitinib. The CDR3 DNA follows: TGCGCCAGCAGCCTCCGTGCTTCCTACGAGCAGTACTTC. It yields the protein CASSLRASYEQYF.